This TCR beta chain was documented in a study of siplizumab effects on memory and regulatory T cells. A remark on this clone: Its target is not known.

Findings and limits, study-wide: Only a minor fraction of alloreactive clones mapped to unstimulated subsets. Memory cells that were CD4+ and unstimulated gave rise to alloreactive sequences, which siplizumab significantly reduced. Whether proliferating Tregs in siplizumab cultures suppress was not functionally confirmed.

Around 10^5 TCR templates underwent assay in every sample. Clones were read by immunoSEQ multiplex PCR, and TCRdb kept only the in-frame ones, dropping some. The sample yields roughly 110,000 clones, about 93% seen once. The sequencing sample was made of non-Treg CD4+ T cells sorted from blood. This receptor was identified in a human donor in good health.

CDR3 sequence: CATSREKIGELFF. The DNA for the CDR3 is TGTGCCACCAGCAGAGAAAAGATCGGGGAGCTGTTTTTT. This chain connects TRBV15 to TRBJ2-2; D not resolved. The CDR3 covers 13 residues. V lost 0 bases, J lost 7 bases, and 6 bases lay in between. CDR1 and CDR2 from the germline V gene are LNHNV and YYDKDF (reference sequence).